The text below deals with one TCR beta chain. The antigen remains undetermined. TCRdb keeps only in-frame clones here, not all; method: immunoSEQ multiplex PCR. The profile shows about 28,000 clones, roughly 77% of them singletons. This entry is derived from a study of STAT5B mutations in CD4+ large granular lymphocyte leukemia. CDR3 size: 15 residues. V lost 3 bases, J lost 12 bases, and 22 bases lay in between. CDR1 is SGDLS and CDR2 is YYNGEE in the germline V gene. Study-wide results and caveats: About 24% of private leukemic clonotypes occurred rarely in other patients' non-leukemic repertoires.

The clonotype originates from a human donor in good health. The sequenced material came from CD4+ T cells from blood buffy coats. The chain recombines TRBV9 with TRBJ2-1, with D perhaps TRBD2 (7 bases). Written as DNA, the CDR3 is TGTGCCAGCAGCGACCGGGGGGCCGACGCGGGGACGCAGTTCTTC. Its translation: CASSDRGADAGTQFF.